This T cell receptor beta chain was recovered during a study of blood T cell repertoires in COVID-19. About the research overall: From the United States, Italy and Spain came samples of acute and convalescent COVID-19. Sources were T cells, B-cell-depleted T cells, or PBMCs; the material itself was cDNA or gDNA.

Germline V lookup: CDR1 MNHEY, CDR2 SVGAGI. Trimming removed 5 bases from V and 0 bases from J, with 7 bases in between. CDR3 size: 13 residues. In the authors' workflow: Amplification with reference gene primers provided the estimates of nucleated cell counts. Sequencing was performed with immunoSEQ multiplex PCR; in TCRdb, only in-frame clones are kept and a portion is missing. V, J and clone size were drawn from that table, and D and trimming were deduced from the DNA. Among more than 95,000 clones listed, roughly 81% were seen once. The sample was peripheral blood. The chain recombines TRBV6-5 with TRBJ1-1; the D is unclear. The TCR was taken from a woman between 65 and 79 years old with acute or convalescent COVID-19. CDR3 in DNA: TGTGCCAGCAGTACGACAATGAACACTGAAGCTTTCTTT. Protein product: CASSTTMNTEAFF.